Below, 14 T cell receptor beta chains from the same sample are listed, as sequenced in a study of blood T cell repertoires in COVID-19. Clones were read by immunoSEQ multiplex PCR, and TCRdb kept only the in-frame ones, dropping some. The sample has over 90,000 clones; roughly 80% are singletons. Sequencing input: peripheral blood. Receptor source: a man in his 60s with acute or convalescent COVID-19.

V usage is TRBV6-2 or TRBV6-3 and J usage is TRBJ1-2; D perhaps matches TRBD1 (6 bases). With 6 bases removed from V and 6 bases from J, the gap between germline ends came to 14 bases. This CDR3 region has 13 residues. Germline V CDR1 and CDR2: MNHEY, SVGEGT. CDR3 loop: CASSRTEGHGYTF. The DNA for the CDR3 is TGTGCCAGCAGCCGGACAGAGGGTCATGGCTACACCTTC.

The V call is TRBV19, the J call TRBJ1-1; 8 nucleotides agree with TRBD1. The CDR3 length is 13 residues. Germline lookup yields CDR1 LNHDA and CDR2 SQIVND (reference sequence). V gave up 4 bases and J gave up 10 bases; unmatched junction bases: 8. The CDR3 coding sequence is TGTGCCAGTAGTACCGACAGGGGAAGTTTAGCTTTCTTT. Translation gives CASSTDRGSLAFF.

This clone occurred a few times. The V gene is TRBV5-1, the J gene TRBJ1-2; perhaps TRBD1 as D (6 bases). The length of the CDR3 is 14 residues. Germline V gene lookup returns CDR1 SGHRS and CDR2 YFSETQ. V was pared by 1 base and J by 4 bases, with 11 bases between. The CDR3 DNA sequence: TGCGCCAGCAGCTTGTTGACAGGCACCTATGGCTACACCTTC. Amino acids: CASSLLTGTYGYTF.

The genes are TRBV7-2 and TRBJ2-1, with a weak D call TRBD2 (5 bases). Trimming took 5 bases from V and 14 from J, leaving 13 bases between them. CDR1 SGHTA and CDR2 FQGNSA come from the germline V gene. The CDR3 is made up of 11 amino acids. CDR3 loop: CASSDSSREFF. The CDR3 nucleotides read TGTGCCAGCAGCGACTCTAGCCGAGAGTTCTTC.

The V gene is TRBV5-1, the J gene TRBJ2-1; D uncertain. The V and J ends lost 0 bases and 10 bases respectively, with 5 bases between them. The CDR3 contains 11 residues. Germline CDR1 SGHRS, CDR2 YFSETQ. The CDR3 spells CASSLGQEQFF. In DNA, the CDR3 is TGCGCCAGCAGCTTGGGGCAGGAGCAGTTCTTC.

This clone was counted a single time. CDR3: CASSLTLTQETQYF. The DNA of the CDR3 is TGTGCCAGCAGCTTGACACTTACCCAAGAGACCCAGTACTTC. The rearrangement uses TRBV11-3 and TRBJ2-5; no clear D. V was shortened by 3 bases and J by 1 base, with 9 bases between the two germline ends. The CDR3 sequence is 14 residues long. From germline, CDR1 is SGHNT and CDR2 YENEEA.

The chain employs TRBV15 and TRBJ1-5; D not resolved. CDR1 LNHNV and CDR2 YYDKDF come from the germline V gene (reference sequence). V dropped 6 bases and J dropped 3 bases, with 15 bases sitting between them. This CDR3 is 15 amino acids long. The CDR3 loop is CATRPEGSYNQPQHF. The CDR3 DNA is TGTGCCACCAGGCCGGAGGGCAGCTACAATCAGCCCCAGCATTTT.

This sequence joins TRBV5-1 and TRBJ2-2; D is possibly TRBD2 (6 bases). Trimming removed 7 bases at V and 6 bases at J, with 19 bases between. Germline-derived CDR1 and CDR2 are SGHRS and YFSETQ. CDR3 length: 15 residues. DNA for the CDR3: TGCGCCAGCTCGCCCCTAGCGTCCGTTCCCGGGGAGCTGTTTTTT. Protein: CASSPLASVPGELFF.

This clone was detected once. This CDR3 is CASSPPPGDRDYEQYF. The CDR3 nucleotides read TGTGCCAGCAGCCCACCCCCGGGGGACAGGGATTACGAGCAGTACTTC. The rearrangement joins TRBV9 to TRBJ2-7; 9 bases line up with TRBD1. Germline CDR1 SGDLS, CDR2 YYNGEE. Trimming at V came to 4 bases and at J to 4 bases, leaving 12 bases not matched to a gene. The CDR3 has 16 residues.

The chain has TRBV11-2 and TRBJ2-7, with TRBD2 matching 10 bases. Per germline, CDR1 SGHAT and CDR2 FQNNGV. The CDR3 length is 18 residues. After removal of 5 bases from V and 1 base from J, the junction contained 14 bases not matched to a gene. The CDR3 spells CASSGTSENQPLSYEQYF. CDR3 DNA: TGTGCCAGCAGCGGGACTAGCGAGAATCAGCCCCTTTCCTACGAGCAGTACTTC. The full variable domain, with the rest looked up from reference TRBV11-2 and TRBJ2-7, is EAGVAQSPRYKIIEKRQSVAFWCNPISGHATLYWYQQILGQGPKLLIQFQNNGVVDDSQLPKDRFSAERLKGVDSTLKIQPAKLEDSAVYLCASSGTSENQPLSYEQYFGPGTRLTVT.

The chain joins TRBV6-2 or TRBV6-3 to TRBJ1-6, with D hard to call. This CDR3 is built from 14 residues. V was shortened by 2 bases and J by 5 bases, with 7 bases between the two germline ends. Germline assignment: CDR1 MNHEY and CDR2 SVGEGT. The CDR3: CASSYDGNNSPLHF. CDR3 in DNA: TGTGCCAGCAGTTACGACGGGAATAATTCACCCCTCCACTTT.

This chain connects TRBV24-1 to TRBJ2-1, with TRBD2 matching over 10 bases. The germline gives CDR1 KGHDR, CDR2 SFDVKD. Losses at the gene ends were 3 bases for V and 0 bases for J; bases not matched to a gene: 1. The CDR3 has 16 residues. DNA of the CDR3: TGTGCCACCAGTGATGCTAGCGGGAGCTCCTACAATGAGCAGTTCTTC. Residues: CATSDASGSSYNEQFF.

Written as DNA, the CDR3 is TGTGCCAGCAGCCCGACAGGAATAAATGAAAAACTGTTTTTT. Protein: CASSPTGINEKLFF. J is TRBJ1-4 and V is TRBV3-1 (or the pseudogene TRBV3-2); D may be TRBD1 (6 bases). The CDR3 contains 14 residues. CDR1 and CDR2 from the germline V gene are LGHDT and YNNKEL (reference sequence). V gave up 4 bases and J gave up 5 bases, with 11 bases separating them.

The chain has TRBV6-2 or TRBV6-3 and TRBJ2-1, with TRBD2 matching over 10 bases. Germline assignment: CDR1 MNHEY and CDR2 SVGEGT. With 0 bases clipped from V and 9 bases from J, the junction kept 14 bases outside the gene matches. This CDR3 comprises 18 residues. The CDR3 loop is CASSYSWRLAGAEIEQFF. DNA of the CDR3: TGTGCCAGCAGTTACTCGTGGCGGCTAGCGGGGGCCGAAATTGAGCAGTTCTTC.